Below are 18 T cell receptor beta chains sequenced from a single sample in a study of T-cell reconstitution after alpha-beta-depleted transplantation in children. Unique molecular identifiers featured in how the TCRbeta library was prepared. One entry per CDR3 protein, called by TCRdb with MiXCR from the PCR reads. The data hold about 250,000 distinct CDR3 sequences, with 24% observed a single time. Source: PBMCs, mostly from graft donor cells, taken 360 days after TCRalphabeta/CD19-depleted stem cell transplant. The receptors derive from a female patient aged 2-15 years who had a stem cell transplant for congenital amegakaryocytic thrombocytopenia, so the T cells may come from the graft donor.

This clonotype was detected only a few times. The V and J genes are TRBV24-1 and TRBJ1-1; 7 nucleotides align to TRBD1. The CDR3 runs 15 residues. CDR1 and CDR2 from the germline V gene are KGHDR and SFDVKD. With 2 bases clipped from V and 6 bases from J, the junction kept 8 bases outside the gene matches. The DNA for the CDR3 is TGTGCCACCAGTGATTCTGGCAGGGGGACCGCTGAAGCTTTCTTT. Encoded protein: CATSDSGRGTAEAFF.

This clonotype has only a few counts. The chain uses TRBV11-2 and TRBJ2-3; no firm D call. This CDR3 is built from 12 residues. V lost 5 bases to trimming and J lost 7 bases, with 10 bases between them. In germline, CDR1 is SGHAT, CDR2 FQNNGV. The CDR3 loop reads CASSASIHTQYF. In DNA form, the CDR3 reads TGTGCCAGCAGCGCCAGCATTCATACGCAGTATTTT.

The rearrangement uses TRBV10-3 and TRBJ2-1, with a tentative D call TRBD2 (5 bases). Germline CDR1 ENHRY, CDR2 SYGVKD. Trimming left V 2 bases short and J 7 bases short, with 15 bases between. This CDR3 comprises 15 residues. CDR3 in amino acids: CAISERDRTGNEQFF. CDR3 coding DNA: TGTGCCATCAGTGAGAGGGATAGGACGGGGAATGAGCAGTTCTTC.

This clonotype has a handful of counts. The gene calls are TRBV28 and TRBJ2-5; D is perhaps TRBD1 or TRBD2 (5 bases each). The CDR3 totals 14 residues. Trimming pared 5 bases from V and 5 bases from J, leaving 15 bases between. The germline CDR1 and CDR2 sequences are MDHEN and SYDVKM. CDR3 sequence (DNA): TGTGCCAGCAGTCCCGTCCAGGGACCCGAGACCCAGTACTTC. It encodes CASSPVQGPETQYF.

The chain is built from TRBV7-9 and TRBJ2-4, with D perhaps being TRBD1 or TRBD2 (7 bases each). The ends were cut back, 5 bases at V and 6 bases at J, with 17 bases in the middle. The CDR3 is 15 amino acids. Germline V gene data show CDR1 as SEHNR and CDR2 as FQNEAQ (reference sequence). The CDR3: CASSPPGGGSNIQYF. The CDR3 nucleotides are TGTGCCAGCAGCCCGCCAGGGGGGGGCTCAAACATTCAGTACTTC. Complete variable domain (other parts from reference TRBV7-9 and TRBJ2-4): DTGVSQNPRHKITKRGQNVTFRCDPISEHNRLYWYRQTLGQGPEFLTYFQNEAQLEKSRLLSDRFSAERPKGSFSTLEIQRTEQGDSAMYLCASSPPGGGSNIQYFGAGTRLSVL.

This clonotype has only a few counts. The V gene is TRBV28, the J gene TRBJ1-5; D is undetermined. CDR3 size: 14 residues. Trimming took off 3 bases at V and 0 bases at J, with 6 bases between the two ends. Per the germline V gene, CDR1 is MDHEN and CDR2 is SYDVKM. The CDR3 region has the DNA TGTGCCAGCAGTTTGGTCAGTAGCAATCAGCCCCAGCATTTT. Encoded protein: CASSLVSSNQPQHF.

V is TRBV30 and J is TRBJ1-3, with a tentative D call TRBD1 (6 bases). CDR3 length: 16 residues. V was cut by 0 bases and J by 6 bases, with 18 bases left in between. Germline V gives CDR1 GTSNPN, CDR2 SVGIG (reference sequence). CDR3 sequence reads: CAWSVLPDSWLNTIYF. As DNA, the CDR3 is TGTGCCTGGAGTGTCCTCCCGGACAGCTGGCTAAACACCATATATTTT.

The gene calls are TRBV29-1 and TRBJ2-5; TRBD1 matches at 7 bases. Trimming took 1 base from V and 0 from J; bases not matched to a gene: 5. This CDR3 has 15 amino acids. CDR1 and CDR2 (germline): SQVTM, ANQGSEA. The CDR3 coding sequence is TGCAGCGTTGAAGTTCCGGGACAGTACCAAGAGACCCAGTACTTC. This translates into CSVEVPGQYQETQYF.

The V and J genes are TRBV6-6 and TRBJ1-2; no clear D. This CDR3 has 13 residues. With 2 bases removed from V and 0 bases from J, the gap between germline ends came to 4 bases. The V gene's germline CDR1 is MNHNY and CDR2 SVGAGI (reference sequence). CDR3 coding DNA: TGTGCCAGCAGTTACGATACTAACTATGGCTACACCTTC. It yields the protein CASSYDTNYGYTF.

In this sample, this clonotype turned up a few times. The chain combines TRBV12-3 or TRBV12-4 with TRBJ1-2; the D gene is possibly TRBD1 (6 bases). The CDR3 covers 14 residues. Deletions cut 7 bases from V and 5 bases from J, with 17 bases between. CDR3 residues: CASTQGPGAYGYTF. CDR3 nucleotides: TGTGCCAGCACCCAGGGCCCGGGGGCTTATGGCTACACCTTC.

The CDR3 DNA reads TGCAGTGCCCAAGATAGCGGGGGCACAGATACGCAGTATTTT. Amino acids: CSAQDSGGTDTQYF. V usage is TRBV20-1 and J usage is TRBJ2-3; 8 bases line up with TRBD2. CDR1 is DFQATT and CDR2 is SNEGSKA in the germline V gene (reference sequence). With 6 bases clipped from V and 1 base from J, the junction kept 6 bases outside the gene matches. The CDR3 is 14 amino acids.

This clonotype has just a few counts. V is TRBV3-1 and J is TRBJ2-4; a possible D gene is TRBD2 (6 bases). Trimming cost V 1 base and J 0 bases, with 16 bases left between them. From germline, CDR1 is LGHDT and CDR2 YNNKEL (reference sequence). The CDR3 length is 18 residues. The CDR3 region is CASSQGVRRGLAKNIQYF. The CDR3 DNA sequence: TGTGCCAGCAGCCAAGGGGTGAGGAGGGGACTAGCCAAAAACATTCAGTACTTC.

The chain is built from TRBV15 and TRBJ1-6; a possible D gene is TRBD1 (5 bases). The CDR3 covers 17 residues. The germline CDR1 and CDR2 sequences are LNHNV and YYDKDF (reference sequence). V lost 1 base to trimming and J lost 8 bases, with 18 bases between them. Written as DNA, the CDR3 is TGTGCCACCAGCAGAGGCGGAGCGGCGGGGGAGGATTCACCCCTCCACTTT. Its translation is CATSRGGAAGEDSPLHF.

In its sample, this clonotype was seen a few times. The chain carries TRBV27 and TRBJ2-7; weak D call: TRBD1 (5 bases). CDR3 length: 16 amino acids. V was pared by 2 bases and J by 4 bases, with 18 bases between. Germline V CDR1 and CDR2: MNHEY, SMNVEV (reference sequence). In DNA, the CDR3 is TGTGCCAGCAGTTTAATTCCCGACAGCCCAATTTACGAGCAGTACTTC. Encoded protein: CASSLIPDSPIYEQYF.

This clonotype was counted many times. The J gene is TRBJ1-6, the V gene TRBV27, with a possible D match to TRBD1 (6 bases). In germline, CDR1 is MNHEY, CDR2 SMNVEV (reference sequence). The CDR3 spans 15 residues. Trimming stripped 8 bases from V and 10 bases from J, with 21 bases between. In DNA form, the CDR3 reads TGTGCCAGCCACCGGGGGCAGGACGTTTCATCACCCCTCCACTTT. This sequence encodes CASHRGQDVSSPLHF.

V and J are TRBV4-1 and TRBJ2-7; D unclear. From germline, CDR1 is MGHRA and CDR2 YSYEKL. The CDR3 sequence is 16 residues long. The V and J ends lost 0 bases and 0 bases respectively, with 12 bases between them. CDR3 nucleotides: TGCGCCAGCAGCCAAGACAGGACCCGGAGCTCCTACGAGCAGTACTTC. It yields the protein CASSQDRTRSSYEQYF.

This sequence joins TRBV6-5 and TRBJ1-2; TRBD1 matches at 10 bases. The V and J ends lost 4 bases and 4 bases, in that order; junction bases with no gene match: 12. The CDR3 is made up of 17 amino acids. Germline CDR1 reads MNHEY; CDR2 reads SVGAGI. The chain's CDR3 is CASSFNLPGQGSYGYTF. For the CDR3, the DNA is TGTGCCAGCAGTTTTAATCTCCCGGGACAGGGGTCCTATGGCTACACCTTC.

This clonotype was detected only a few times. The CDR3 loop is CASSFNLAGEETQYF. The DNA for the CDR3 is TGCGCCAGCAGCTTTAACTTAGCGGGAGAGGAGACCCAGTACTTC. The chain links TRBV5-1 to TRBJ2-5; 9 bases agree with TRBD2. CDR1 SGHRS and CDR2 YFSETQ come from the germline V gene. The CDR3 has 15 residues. V was pared by 2 bases and J by 5 bases, with 7 bases of the junction left unmatched. The complete variable domain, with remaining parts taken from reference TRBV5-1 and TRBJ2-5, reads KAGVTQTPRYLIKTRGQQVTLSCSPISGHRSVSWYQQTPGQGLQFLFEYFSETQRNKGNFPGRFSGRQFSNSRSEMNVSTLELGDSALYLCASSFNLAGEETQYFGPGTRLLVL.